Following are 21 T cell receptor beta chains from one sample sequenced in a study of regulatory T cells in long-lasting Graves disease. Time point: newly diagnosed GD, antithyroid drugs for less than 3 months. There was RNA extracted from PBMCs, and the TCR library was made from it. Assembly of TCR beta libraries relied on iRepertoire HTBI primers together with Arm-PCR of CDR3 regions. One entry per CDR3 protein, called by TCRdb with MiXCR from the multiplex PCR reads. Of about 500,000 distinct CDR3 sequences in the sample, about 12% are singletons; the top ten hold around 10%. The sample was also reused in another study, on T cells in Graves' hyperthyroidism and ophthalmopathy.

The sequencing here drew on peripheral blood mononuclear cells (PBMCs), taken at new diagnosis, from a patient treated with antithyroid drugs. The receptors here all came from a woman in her twenties or thirties with Graves disease.

This clonotype came up many times. The chain is built from TRBV12-3 or TRBV12-4 and TRBJ2-2; 10 bases match TRBD1. This CDR3 has 15 amino acids. Unmatched junction bases numbered 11, after V lost 8 bases and J lost 8 bases. The CDR3: CASRNRTGGVGELFF. The CDR3 nucleotides read TGTGCCAGCCGGAACAGGACAGGGGGAGTGGGGGAGCTGTTTTTT.

This clonotype was detected many times. V and J are TRBV5-1 and TRBJ2-7, with 11 bases lining up with TRBD1. CDR1 is SGHRS and CDR2 is YFSETQ in the germline V gene. The CDR3 loop spans 16 amino acids. After removal of 4 bases from V and 4 bases from J, the junction contained 10 bases not matched to a gene. CDR3 region: CASSPPPGQGVYEQYF. In DNA form, the CDR3 reads TGCGCCAGCAGCCCACCCCCGGGACAGGGGGTATACGAGCAGTACTTC.

This clonotype was detected many times. The chain recombines TRBV12-3 or TRBV12-4 with TRBJ1-2; D gene uncertain. V lost 6 bases, J lost 4 bases, and 12 bases lay in between. The CDR3 length is 13 residues. The CDR3 sequence: CASSLGSTYGYTF. The CDR3 bases are TGTGCCAGCAGCCTGGGGAGTACCTATGGCTACACCTTC.

This clonotype was counted at least ten times. The gene calls are TRBV7-8 and TRBJ2-1; 11 bases map to TRBD2. The CDR3 runs 17 residues. Trimming took 5 bases from V and 4 from J; bases not matched to a gene: 10. Per the germline V gene, CDR1 is SGHVS and CDR2 is FQNEAQ. The CDR3: CASSPLAGGEPYNEQFF. In DNA form, the CDR3 reads TGTGCCAGCAGCCCGTTAGCGGGAGGGGAACCTTACAATGAGCAGTTCTTC.

At least ten counts were recorded for this clonotype. The V gene is TRBV27, the J gene TRBJ2-3; D gene uncertain. This CDR3 comprises 14 residues. V lost 8 bases and J lost 4, with 16 bases in between. CDR1 is MNHEY and CDR2 is SMNVEV in the germline V gene (reference sequence). This CDR3 reads CASSRKPVSDTQYF. CDR3 nucleotides: TGTGCCAGCTCCCGGAAACCCGTTTCAGATACGCAGTATTTT.

This clonotype was detected many times. The chain couples TRBV11-3 to TRBJ2-3, with D unclear. The CDR3 has 16 residues. Trimming removed 2 bases at V and 0 bases at J, with 12 bases between. Germline values: CDR1 SGHNT, CDR2 YENEEA. The CDR3 region has the DNA TGTGCCAGCAGCTTACCTTCCAGCGCTAGCACAGATACGCAGTATTTT. This codes for CASSLPSSASTDTQYF. The full variable domain, with the rest looked up from reference TRBV11-3 and TRBJ2-3, is EAGVVQSPRYKIIEKKQPVAFWCNPISGHNTLYWYLQNLGQGPELLIRYENEEAVDDSQLPKDRFSAERLKGVDSTLKIQPAELGDSAVYLCASSLPSSASTDTQYFGPGTRLTVL.

This clonotype was recorded at least ten times. The chain couples TRBV7-9 to TRBJ2-1; D is uncertain. The CDR3 length is 12 residues. Germline CDR1 reads SEHNR; CDR2 reads FQNEAQ (reference sequence). Trimming left V 2 bases short and J 10 bases short, with 9 bases between. The DNA for the CDR3 is TGTGCCAGCAGCTTATCTGCGATGGAGCAGTTCTTC. The encoded protein is CASSLSAMEQFF.

The table lists this clonotype with many counts. CDR3 nucleotides: TGTGCTAGTGGTTTGGTACGTCGGGAGACCTACGAGCAGTACTTC. Protein sequence: CASGLVRRETYEQYF. The chain carries TRBV12-5 and TRBJ2-7; D perhaps matches TRBD2 (6 bases). CDR1 and CDR2 from the germline V gene are LGHNT and FRNRAP. V lost 0 bases and J 2 bases, leaving 11 bases between the germline ends. The CDR3 covers 15 residues. The full variable domain, in which reference TRBV12-5 and TRBJ2-7 provide the parts outside the CDR3, is DARVTQTPRHKVTEMGQEVTMRCQPILGHNTVFWYRQTMMQGLELLAYFRNRAPLDDSGMPKDRFSAEMPDATLATLKIQPSEPRDSAVYFCASGLVRRETYEQYFGPGTRLTVT.

There are many counts of this clonotype. The V and J genes are TRBV11-2 and TRBJ2-7; D unresolved. CDR1 and CDR2 from the germline V gene are SGHAT and FQNNGV. This CDR3 contains 12 residues. With 6 bases removed from V and 3 bases from J, the gap between germline ends came to 9 bases. Written as DNA, the CDR3 is TGTGCCAGCAGTTTACGTTTCTACGAGCAGTACTTC. It specifies CASSLRFYEQYF.

This clonotype was seen more than once but under ten times. The chain uses TRBV4-1 and TRBJ1-2; D is perhaps TRBD1 (5 bases). V lost 0 bases to trimming and J lost 3 bases, with 11 bases between them. The germline CDR1 and CDR2 sequences are MGHRA and YSYEKL. The CDR3 contains 15 residues. This chain's CDR3 is CASSQDSRVDYGYTF. CDR3 DNA: TGCGCCAGCAGCCAAGACTCCAGGGTGGACTATGGCTACACCTTC.

The chain is built from TRBV9 and TRBJ1-2; D call uncertain. The V end was cut by 4 bases, the J end by 3 bases, with 13 bases between. The CDR3 runs to 14 residues. CDR1 and CDR2 from the germline V gene are SGDLS and YYNGEE. The CDR3, as DNA: TGTGCCAGCAGCCCGGTAGTCTGGGACTATGGCTACACCTTC. Amino acids: CASSPVVWDYGYTF.

As regards this clonotype: A far larger clone lies a single base away; this is likely a read error. This chain joins TRBV20-1 and TRBJ2-7; D is perhaps TRBD2 (5 bases). Germline CDR1 reads DFQATT; CDR2 reads SNEGSKA (reference sequence). V gave up 0 bases and J gave up 7 bases, with 19 bases separating them. CDR3 length: 15 amino acids. CDR3 in amino acids: CSARDYWRGNNEQYF. Written as DNA, the CDR3 is TGCAGTGCTAGAGATTATTGGCGAGGGAACAATGAGCAGTACTTC.

This clonotype was counted between two and nine times. An end of the junction does not agree with germline; a read error may underlie this. The V and J genes are TRBV3-1 and TRBJ1-4, with TRBD1 identical over 7 bases. The CDR3 length is 15 residues. Germline assignment: CDR1 LGHDT and CDR2 YNNKEL (reference sequence). CDR3 in DNA: TGTGCCAGCAGCCAGCCGGGACAGCGTAATGGAAAACTGTTTTTT. As protein: CASSQPGQRNGKLFF.

The chain has TRBV4-3 and TRBJ2-5; either TRBD1 or TRBD2 may supply D (5 bases each). Trimming left V 6 bases short and J 7 bases short, with 15 bases between. CDR3 length: 13 amino acids. Germline CDR1 LGHNA, CDR2 YSLEER. CDR3 residues: CASSPGRAGTQYF. The DNA of the CDR3 is TGCGCCAGCAGTCCAGGCAGGGCGGGGACCCAGTACTTC.

The V call is TRBV18, the J call TRBJ1-4; 7 bases agree with TRBD1. The CDR3 is 13 residues long. The junction had 8 bases not matched to a gene; V was cut back by 8 bases and J by 8 bases. Germline values: CDR1 KGHSH, CDR2 LQKENI. The CDR3 region is CASGDRASEKLFF. CDR3 sequence (DNA): TGTGCCAGCGGTGACAGGGCGTCCGAAAAACTGTTTTTT.

At least ten counts were recorded for this clonotype. The gene calls are TRBV2 and TRBJ1-1; 7 bases match TRBD1. CDR3 length: 13 amino acids. With 10 bases clipped from V and 1 base from J, the junction kept 6 bases outside the gene matches. The germline V gene has CDR1 SNHLY and CDR2 FYNNEI. DNA of the CDR3: TGTGCCACAACAGGGGAGGCGAACACTGAAGCTTTCTTT. Amino acid sequence: CATTGEANTEAFF.

This clonotype was found a few times. The CDR3 reads CASSRRLADTDTQYF. In DNA form, the CDR3 reads TGTGCCAGCAGCCGCCGCCTGGCTGACACAGATACGCAGTATTTT. V and J are TRBV7-2 and TRBJ2-3; unclear D gene. V lost 5 bases, J lost 2 bases, and 14 bases lay in between. CDR1 is SGHTA and CDR2 is FQGNSA in the germline V gene. The CDR3 is 15 residues long.

The genes are TRBV29-1 and TRBJ1-2, with D hard to call. CDR1 is SQVTM, CDR2 ANQGSEA, per germline. The germline V and J ends were trimmed by 8 bases and 2 bases, with 15 bases remaining between them. The CDR3 runs 13 residues. The CDR3 sequence: CSFLRATNYGYTF. DNA of the CDR3: TGCAGCTTCCTCCGGGCCACGAACTATGGCTACACCTTC. Drawing the rest from reference TRBV29-1 and TRBJ1-2, the complete variable domain is SAVISQKPSRDICQRGTSLTIQCQVDSQVTMMFWYRQQPGQSLTLIATANQGSEATYESGFVIDKFPISRPNLTFSTLTVSNMSPEDSSIYLCSFLRATNYGYTFGSGTRLTVV.

This clonotype was recorded a few times. This rearrangement joins TRBV28 to TRBJ1-3, with TRBD1 matching 8 bases. The CDR3 covers 16 residues. Germline trimming cut 7 bases from V and 4 bases from J; bases unmatched to any gene: 12. Germline CDR1 MDHEN, CDR2 SYDVKM. The CDR3 DNA reads TGTGCCAGCACCTCCTCGGGCAGGGGGCGAGGAAACACCATATATTTT. Amino acid sequence: CASTSSGRGRGNTIYF.

This clonotype has at least ten counts. The chain is built from TRBV6-2 or TRBV6-3 and TRBJ2-1; D gene uncertain. The CDR3 spans 16 residues. The V end lost 5 bases, the J end lost 5 bases, and 19 bases lay between the germline ends. Per germline, CDR1 MNHEY and CDR2 SVGEGT. In DNA, the CDR3 is TGTGCCAGCAGTCCACGACCCCACGGCACTAACAATGAGCAGTTCTTC. It yields the protein CASSPRPHGTNNEQFF.

This clonotype was seen repeatedly, ten times or more. J is TRBJ2-2 and V is TRBV3-1; TRBD2 matches 12 bases. V dropped 4 bases and J dropped 4; count of bases not matched to a gene: 4. Germline-derived CDR1 and CDR2 are LGHDT and YNNKEL (reference sequence). The CDR3 loop spans 16 amino acids. Written as DNA, the CDR3 is TGTGCCAGCAGCCCGGGACTAGCGGGCGTCACCGGGGAGCTGTTTTTT. Translated: CASSPGLAGVTGELFF.